Listed below are T cell receptor beta chains from one sample, sequenced in a study of shared clonotypes between healthy human individuals. Some clones are missing from TCRdb's copy, which holds only in-frame ones; the method was immunoSEQ multiplex PCR. The sample lists millions of clones; over 85% were seen once. The sample taken for sequencing was naive CD4+ T cells sorted from blood. These receptor sequences come from a man aged 18 to 29 in good health. Each CDR3 is given with its conserved first and last residue. A D gene is named only where the DNA matches it firmly. For some rows the clone size is stated as once, few or many, or as a class when expanded; others skip it.

CDR3 | DNA | D | size | J | V
CASKYRGSNSPLHF | TGTGCCAGCAAATACAGGGGATCTAATTCACCCCTCCACTTT | TRBD1 | - | TRBJ1-6 | TRBV14
CASSYRLAAPYEQYF | TGTGCCAGCAGTTATAGACTAGCGGCCCCCTACGAGCAGTACTTC | TRBD2 | - | TRBJ2-7 | TRBV27
CAWSVPQVTYF | TGTGCCTGGAGTGTCCCGCAGGTAACGTACTTC | - | - | TRBJ2-7 | TRBV30
CASSPSGGRASYEQYF | TGTGCCAGCTCCCCCTCTGGCGGGAGGGCCTCCTACGAGCAGTACTTC | TRBD2 | once | TRBJ2-7 | TRBV27
CSAPGHKDTEAFF | TGCAGCGCTCCGGGACACAAGGACACTGAAGCTTTCTTT | - | - | TRBJ1-1 | TRBV29-1
CASSPWGGNNSPLHF | TGTGCCAGCAGTCCCTGGGGCGGGAATAATTCACCCCTCCACTTT | - | few | TRBJ1-6 | TRBV6-5
CASSLLTGGKNQPQHF | TGTGCCAGCAGCTTATTAACAGGGGGAAAGAATCAGCCCCAGCATTTT | TRBD1 | - | TRBJ1-5 | TRBV7-2
CASRVGLAGSYEQYF | TGCGCCAGCAGAGTCGGACTAGCGGGAAGCTACGAGCAGTACTTC | TRBD2 | - | TRBJ2-7 | TRBV4-3
CAWSVEGTQYF | TGTGCCTGGAGTGTAGAGGGGACCCAGTACTTC | - | - | TRBJ2-5 | TRBV30
CASSQDPLLLQGNYEQYF | TGCGCCAGCAGCCAAGATCCTCTCCTTCTACAGGGGAACTACGAGCAGTACTTC | TRBD1 | - | TRBJ2-7 | TRBV4-1
CASSTRDRVIEQYF | TGTGCCAGTAGCACGCGGGACAGGGTGATCGAGCAGTACTTC | TRBD1 | few | TRBJ2-7 | TRBV19
CASSVEGRVGGTDTQYF | TGTGCCAGCAGCGTAGAAGGGAGGGTAGGGGGCACAGATACGCAGTATTTT | TRBD2 | - | TRBJ2-3 | TRBV9
CASSRAPGTEAFF | TGCGCCAGCAGCCGGGCCCCGGGCACTGAAGCTTTCTTT | - | - | TRBJ1-1 | TRBV5-1
CASSKRQGCYEQYF | TGTGCCAGCAGCAAACGACAGGGTTGTTACGAGCAGTACTTC | - | - | TRBJ2-7 | TRBV21-1
CSVGGRANTEAFF | TGCAGCGTGGGGGGCAGGGCGAACACTGAAGCTTTCTTT | - | - | TRBJ1-1 | TRBV29-1
CASSEARGPLNTEAFF | TGTGCCAGCAGTGAAGCACGAGGGCCTTTGAACACTGAAGCTTTCTTT | - | - | TRBJ1-1 | TRBV6-1
CASSSGQATYEQYF | TGTGCCAGCAGCTCCGGACAGGCAACCTACGAGCAGTACTTC | TRBD1 | - | TRBJ2-7 | TRBV28
CASSFLTTPTTEAFF | TGTGCCAGCAGCTTTCTGACCACACCGACCACTGAAGCTTTCTTT | - | - | TRBJ1-1 | TRBV5-5
CASSAILAVSYEQYF | TGTGCCAGCTCAGCAATACTAGCGGTGAGCTACGAGCAGTACTTC | TRBD2 | - | TRBJ2-7 | TRBV18
CATTTKGGICEQYF | TGTGCCACCACCACCAAGGGGGGAATCTGCGAGCAGTACTTC | - | - | TRBJ2-7 | TRBV15
CASSEQGGYEQYF | TGTGCCAGCAGTGAACAGGGGGGCTACGAGCAGTACTTC | - | - | TRBJ2-7 | TRBV6-1
CASSLEGGRSYEQYF | TGTGCCAGCAGTCTCGAGGGCGGGCGCTCCTACGAGCAGTACTTC | - | - | TRBJ2-7 | TRBV27
CAISEGTVYGYTF | TGTGCCATCAGTGAGGGGACAGTTTATGGCTACACCTTC | TRBD1 | - | TRBJ1-2 | TRBV10-3
CASSFGLAEYNEQFF | TGTGCCAGCAGCTTCGGACTAGCGGAGTACAATGAGCAGTTCTTC | TRBD2 | - | TRBJ2-1 | TRBV7-2
CAWSPSGSKDTQYF | TGTGCCTGGAGTCCTAGCGGGAGTAAGGATACGCAGTATTTT | TRBD2 | - | TRBJ2-3 | TRBV30
CAISESLGLDYGYTF | TGTGCCATCAGTGAAAGTCTGGGACTAGACTATGGCTACACCTTC | - | - | TRBJ1-2 | TRBV10-3
CASALGESSYNGQFF | TGTGCTAGTGCTCTCGGGGAAAGCTCCTACAATGGGCAGTTCTTC | - | - | TRBJ2-1 | TRBV12-5
CASSYPAYEQYF | TGTGCCAGCAGTTACCCGGCCTACGAGCAGTACTTC | - | few | TRBJ2-7 | TRBV6-6
CASSLEDAGRGSPLHF | TGCGCCAGCAGCTTGGAGGATGCAGGGCGAGGTTCACCCCTCCACTTT | - | - | TRBJ1-6 | TRBV5-1
CASSQEDQQGRDGLPNYGYTF | TGTGCCAGCAGCCAAGAGGATCAGCAAGGCCGGGACGGCTTACCTAACTATGGCTACACCTTC | - | - | TRBJ1-2 | TRBV4-2
CASSPGMGDSPLHF | TGTGCCAGCTCACCAGGGATGGGGGATTCACCCCTCCACTTT | - | - | TRBJ1-6 | TRBV18
CASSYGTAQKETQYF | TGTGCCAGCAGTTACGGGACAGCGCAAAAAGAGACCCAGTACTTC | TRBD1 | - | TRBJ2-5 | TRBV6-5
CASSSRSGRIDEQYF | TGTGCCAGCAGCTCCCGAAGCGGGAGGATCGACGAGCAGTACTTC | TRBD2 | - | TRBJ2-7 | TRBV27
CASSLQRGTNTGELFF | TGTGCCAGCAGCTTACAACGGGGGACGAACACCGGGGAGCTGTTTTTT | - | - | TRBJ2-2 | TRBV5-8
CASSLGTSGTYQETQYF | TGTGCCAGCAGCCTTGGGACTAGCGGGACCTATCAAGAGACCCAGTACTTC | TRBD2 | - | TRBJ2-5 | TRBV7-2
CASSLSGASYNSPLHF | TGCGCCAGCAGCTTGTCAGGGGCCTCCTATAATTCACCCCTCCACTTT | - | - | TRBJ1-6 | TRBV5-1
CASSLGGGGSSYEQYF | TGTGCCAGCAGCTTAGGTGGTGGGGGCAGCTCCTACGAGCAGTACTTC | - | - | TRBJ2-7 | TRBV7-2
CASRPPPGGFSYYNSPLHF | TGTGCCAGCAGACCCCCCCCGGGGGGGTTTTCATACTATAATTCACCCCTCCACTTT | - | - | TRBJ1-6 | TRBV28
CASTRGAGNTEAFF | TGTGCCAGCACTCGAGGTGCAGGAAACACTGAAGCTTTCTTT | - | - | TRBJ1-1 | TRBV2
CASSAGGGTTYNEQFF | TGCGCCAGCAGTGCGGGAGGGGGGACTACCTACAATGAGCAGTTCTTC | TRBD2 | - | TRBJ2-1 | TRBV10-1
CSVEAGVDSHNETQYF | TGCAGCGTTGAGGCGGGGGTTGATTCGCACAACGAGACCCAGTACTTC | TRBD2 | - | TRBJ2-5 | TRBV29-1
CASSDGQGGQPQHF | TGTGCCAGCAGTGATGGGCAGGGCGGTCAGCCCCAGCATTTT | - | - | TRBJ1-5 | TRBV6-1
CASSLAFGGENGYTF | TGTGCCAGCAGCTTAGCCTTTGGGGGTGAAAATGGCTACACCTTC | - | - | TRBJ1-2 | TRBV11-2
CAGRETGELFF | TGTGCCGGCAGGGAGACCGGGGAGCTGTTTTTT | - | - | TRBJ2-2 | TRBV6-1
CSVEKGQGSNGYTF | TGCAGCGTTGAAAAGGGACAGGGGTCGAATGGCTACACCTTC | TRBD1 | once | TRBJ1-2 | TRBV29-1
CASRSLTKQITGELFF | TGTGCCAGTAGGAGCTTGACTAAACAGATCACCGGGGAGCTGTTTTTT | - | - | TRBJ2-2 | TRBV19
CASSGGSGNSYEQYF | TGTGCCAGCAGTGGCGGTAGCGGTAATTCCTACGAGCAGTACTTC | - | - | TRBJ2-7 | TRBV6-1
CASSSVGFSGGMTDTQYF | TGTGCCAGCAGTTCCGTCGGGTTTAGCGGGGGGATGACAGATACGCAGTATTTT | TRBD2 | - | TRBJ2-3 | TRBV27
CASSRQGLSYNEQFF | TGCGCCAGTTCCCGACAGGGCCTATCCTACAATGAGCAGTTCTTC | TRBD1 | - | TRBJ2-1 | TRBV5-1
CASSLRESYNEQFF | TGTGCCAGCAGCTTACGGGAGTCTTACAATGAGCAGTTCTTC | - | - | TRBJ2-1 | TRBV7-2
CAISLGGNNEQFF | TGTGCCATTTCCCTCGGGGGGAACAATGAGCAGTTCTTC | TRBD2 | - | TRBJ2-1 | TRBV10-3
CASSPTGGLSSYGYTF | TGTGCCAGCAGCCCCACCGGGGGGCTATCATCCTATGGCTACACCTTC | - | - | TRBJ1-2 | TRBV7-2
CASSPSGQGYLRNGYTF | TGTGCCAGCAGTCCATCCGGACAGGGGTATTTGCGGAATGGCTACACCTTC | TRBD1 | - | TRBJ1-2 | TRBV27
CASSSLGGQGFGYTF | TGTGCCAGCTCATCCCTAGGGGGACAGGGCTTTGGCTACACCTTC | TRBD1 | few | TRBJ1-2 | TRBV18
CASSPVTSGRPYEQYF | TGTGCCAGCAGCCCAGTGACTAGCGGGAGGCCCTACGAGCAGTACTTC | TRBD2 | - | TRBJ2-7 | TRBV11-2